The clone carrying this TCR beta chain was recorded a few times. Library preparation (for TCRbeta) was performed with unique molecular identifiers. TCRdb re-called the PCR reads with MiXCR, one entry per CDR3 protein. The data contain around 600,000 distinct CDR3 sequences, under 12% of them singletons. The record originates from a study of T-cell reconstitution after alpha-beta-depleted transplantation in children. V was cut by 0 bases and J by 9 bases, with 17 bases left in between. CDR1 is KGHSH, CDR2 LQKENI, per germline. This CDR3 has 15 amino acids. The V and J genes are TRBV18 and TRBJ1-1, with D unclear. The source is a human donor who donated a stem cell graft to a child with acute myeloid leukemia. The sequencing used PBMCs from the stem cell graft donor, collected from the stem cell graft. CDR3 sequence reads: CASSPPGREGKKAFF. The DNA for the CDR3 is TGTGCCAGCTCACCACCAGGAAGGGAGGGAAAAAAAGCTTTCTTT. Full variable domain (missing parts from reference TRBV18 and TRBJ1-1): NAGVMQNPRHLVRRRGQEARLRCSPMKGHSHVYWYRQLPEEGLKFMVYLQKENIIDESGMPKERFSAEFPKEGPSILRIQQVVRGDSAAYFCASSPPGREGKKAFFGQGTRLTVV.